This TCR beta chain was sequenced for a study of blood T cell repertoires in COVID-19. Whole-study context: Acute and convalescent COVID-19 specimens originated in the United States, Italy and Spain.

As handled by the study authors: The assay estimated nucleated cells by amplifying reference gene primers. Assay used: immunoSEQ multiplex PCR; TCRdb lists only in-frame clones, some missing. The DNA was the basis for D and trimming; V, J and clone size are from that table. The sample shows fewer than 250,000 clones, roughly 90% of them seen only once. The CDR3 runs to 14 residues. Trimming shortened V by 3 bases and J by 5 bases, and 11 bases separated the two germline ends. Germline values: CDR1 SGHRS, CDR2 YFSETQ. The study counted Cohort 3 donors as recovered given two negative PCRs, clearance, or symptom resolution.

The sequence came from a woman aged 18-30 years who had recovered from COVID-19. This chain connects TRBV5-1 to TRBJ2-2; D might be TRBD2 (5 bases). The specimen was PBMCs or T cells enriched from blood (not recorded which). In DNA, the CDR3 is TGCGCCAGCAGCTCTCGACTAATGACCGGGGAGCTGTTTTTT. Protein: CASSSRLMTGELFF.